What follows are 24 T cell receptor beta chains derived from one specimen sequenced in a study of cytotoxic CD8 clonotypes in ibrutinib-treated CLL. The data were produced by immunoSEQ multiplex PCR, yet TCRdb's version contains in-frame clones alone and is incomplete. The sample shows about 28,000 clones, about three fifths of them seen only once. Sequences were derived from PBMCs, sampled before ibrutinib treatment. Source of these receptors: a human donor with chronic lymphocytic leukemia.

This clone was recorded only once. The chain employs TRBV9 and TRBJ2-5, with 7 positions matching TRBD2. The CDR3 totals 15 residues. Germline lookup yields CDR1 SGDLS and CDR2 YYNGEE. V lost 1 base to trimming and J lost 2 bases; unmatched junction nucleotides: 5. The CDR3 DNA sequence: TGTGCCAGCAGCGTACTGGGACTACAACAAGAGACCCAGTACTTC. Translating gives CASSVLGLQQETQYF.

This clone was observed a handful of times. This chain connects TRBV7-8 to TRBJ2-2; TRBD1 agrees at 7 bases. CDR1 and CDR2 from the germline V gene are SGHVS and FQNEAQ. V shed 6 bases, J shed 0 bases, and the junction held 4 bases outside the gene matches. This CDR3 has 15 residues. Written as DNA, the CDR3 is TGTGCCAGCAGGTGGGGACAGCCGAACACCGGGGAGCTGTTTTTT. It is translated as CASRWGQPNTGELFF.

This clone was seen once. The CDR3 sequence is CASRFDQGFVNEQYF. CDR3 nucleotides: TGTGCCAGCAGATTCGACCAGGGGTTCGTGAACGAGCAGTACTTC. The chain recombines TRBV5-4 with TRBJ2-7; maybe TRBD1 (6 bases). CDR3 size: 15 residues. The V and J ends lost 5 bases and 5 bases respectively, with 20 bases between them. The germline CDR1 and CDR2 sequences are SGHNT and YYREEE (reference sequence).

This chain connects TRBV10-1 to TRBJ1-2; 7 nucleotides agree with TRBD1. After removal of 7 bases from V and 4 bases from J, the junction contained 6 bases not matched to a gene. Germline CDR1 is WNHNN and CDR2 is SYGVQD (reference sequence). CDR3 length: 13 amino acids. CDR3 coding DNA: TGCGCCAGCAATTCACAGGGGACCTATGGCTACACCTTC. Translation: CASNSQGTYGYTF.

This clone came up a few times. The chain is built from TRBV9 and TRBJ2-7; 13 bases align to TRBD2. Germline V lookup: CDR1 SGDLS, CDR2 YYNGEE. The ends lost 2 bases at V and 5 bases at J; junction bases unmatched: 4. This CDR3 is built from 15 residues. CDR3 residues: CASSVGLAGAHEQYF. In DNA form, the CDR3 reads TGTGCCAGCAGCGTCGGACTAGCGGGAGCCCACGAGCAGTACTTC.

This clone occurred a few times. V is TRBV6-1 and J is TRBJ2-6; tentative D call: TRBD1 (6 bases). Trimming removed 3 bases from V and 2 bases from J, with 11 bases in between. Per the germline V gene, CDR1 is MNHNS and CDR2 is SASEGT. The CDR3 runs 16 residues. The CDR3 here is CASSENRVAGANVLTF. The CDR3 DNA follows: TGTGCCAGCAGTGAGAACAGGGTAGCTGGGGCCAACGTCCTGACTTTC.

This clone appeared once. The V and J genes are TRBV25-1 and TRBJ2-5, with D possibly being TRBD1 or TRBD2 (5 bases each). The V and J ends lost 3 bases and 2 bases respectively, with 13 bases between them. CDR3 length: 15 amino acids. Germline V gives CDR1 MGHDK, CDR2 SYGVNS. The CDR3 region is CASSDIGTIQETQYF. In DNA, the CDR3 is TGTGCCAGCAGTGATATCGGGACCATACAAGAGACCCAGTACTTC.

V usage is TRBV30 and J usage is TRBJ2-1; either TRBD1 or TRBD2 may fit D (6 bases each). CDR3 length: 14 amino acids. Germline CDR1 and CDR2: GTSNPN and SVGIG (reference sequence). V lost 1 base and J lost 8, with 15 bases in between. The CDR3: CAWSGGASRHEQFF. CDR3 nucleotide sequence: TGTGCCTGGAGTGGGGGGGCCTCCCGTCATGAGCAGTTCTTC.

The V gene is TRBV30, the J gene TRBJ2-2; D is unresolved. The germline V and J ends were trimmed by 3 bases and 6 bases, with 11 bases remaining between them. Germline CDR1 GTSNPN, CDR2 SVGIG (reference sequence). CDR3 length equals 13 residues. CDR3 region: CAWRGHGAGELFF. Here the CDR3 DNA reads TGTGCCTGGAGGGGTCATGGGGCCGGGGAGCTGTTTTTT.

This sequence joins TRBV2 and TRBJ1-2; weak D call: TRBD1 (5 bases). CDR1 is SNHLY, CDR2 FYNNEI, per germline. The germline V and J ends were trimmed by 2 bases and 1 base, with 8 bases remaining between them. This CDR3 comprises 14 residues. The chain's CDR3 is CASSESGGNYGYTF. DNA for the CDR3: TGTGCCAGCAGTGAATCGGGGGGTAACTATGGCTACACCTTC.

V is TRBV27 and J is TRBJ1-5, with D unclear. Looked up from germline, CDR1 is MNHEY and CDR2 is SMNVEV (reference sequence). This CDR3 comprises 13 residues. V lost 5 bases, J lost 0 bases, and 5 bases lay in between. This CDR3 is CASSGSSNQPQHF. CDR3 bases: TGTGCCAGCAGTGGAAGTAGCAATCAGCCCCAGCATTTT.

The J gene is TRBJ2-7, the V gene TRBV6-5; no clear D. The germline gives CDR1 MNHEY, CDR2 SVGAGI. The CDR3 is made up of 11 amino acids. The germline V and J ends were trimmed by 8 bases and 5 bases, with 10 bases remaining between them. Here the CDR3 reads CASSHAHEQYF. CDR3 sequence (DNA): TGTGCCAGCTCCCACGCTCACGAGCAGTACTTC.

The count of this clone is one. V gene TRBV25-1 combines with J gene TRBJ2-1, with D possibly matching TRBD2 (6 bases). V shed 1 base and J shed 9 bases, with 19 bases lying between them. CDR1 is MGHDK, CDR2 SYGVNS, per germline. This CDR3 is 16 amino acids long. The CDR3 region has the DNA TGTGCCAGCAGTGAATTTGTGGGGGGTCTAACGTTTGAGCAGTTCTTC. Residues: CASSEFVGGLTFEQFF.

This rearrangement joins TRBV11-2 to TRBJ1-6; the D gene is possibly TRBD1 (6 bases). The germline CDR1 and CDR2 sequences are SGHAT and FQNNGV. Trimming took off 0 bases at V and 0 bases at J, with 9 bases between the two ends. The CDR3 runs to 17 residues. CDR3 amino acids: CASSLDPDSSYNSPLHF. CDR3 bases: TGTGCCAGCAGCTTAGATCCGGACAGCTCCTATAATTCACCCCTCCACTTT.

This chain uses TRBV5-8 with TRBJ1-1; D call uncertain. The CDR3 is made up of 14 amino acids. Germline lookup yields CDR1 SGHTS and CDR2 YDEGEE. Deletions cut 1 base from V and 4 bases from J, with 11 bases between. CDR3 bases: TGTGCCAGCAGCTTGTGGTCAGTCCCCACTGAAGCTTTCTTT. Amino acid sequence: CASSLWSVPTEAFF.

The V and J genes are TRBV27 and TRBJ1-2; D is unresolved. Trimming removed 5 bases from V and 5 bases from J, with 12 bases in between. There are 13 residues in the CDR3. Germline-derived CDR1 and CDR2 are MNHEY and SMNVEV (reference sequence). The CDR3 nucleotides are TGTGCCAGCAGTAGACGCCAGGAGTATGGCTACACCTTC. Translating gives CASSRRQEYGYTF.

The chain has TRBV5-1 and TRBJ2-7; the D gene is possibly TRBD2 (5 bases). Germline V gives CDR1 SGHRS, CDR2 YFSETQ. CDR3 length: 13 amino acids. The ends were cut back, 4 bases at V and 0 bases at J, with 8 bases in the middle. CDR3 sequence (DNA): TGCGCCAGCAGCGTCGGGGTCTCCTACGAGCAGTACTTC. Its translation is CASSVGVSYEQYF.

The chain combines TRBV5-1 with TRBJ2-3; D is uncertain. This CDR3 comprises 15 residues. V was trimmed by 0 bases and J by 1 base, leaving 9 bases between them. The germline CDR1 and CDR2 sequences are SGHRS and YFSETQ. This CDR3 reads CASSLGGRRTDTQYF. The DNA for the CDR3 is TGCGCCAGCAGCTTGGGCGGCAGACGCACAGATACGCAGTATTTT.

The chain has TRBV5-6 and TRBJ2-7, with 10 bases aligning to TRBD2. The germline V gene has CDR1 SGHDT and CDR2 YYEEEE. The CDR3 extends over 13 amino acids. The V gene end was trimmed by 4 bases and the J gene end by 7 bases; junction bases not matched to a gene: 5. The CDR3 nucleotides read TGTGCCAGCAGCAAGGGACTAGCGAGGGAGCAGTACTTC. It translates to CASSKGLAREQYF. Based on the CDR3 plus reference TRBV5-6 and TRBJ2-7, the full variable domain is DAGVTQSPTHLIKTRGQQVTLRCSPKSGHDTVSWYQQALGQGPQFIFQYYEEEERQRGNFPDRFSGHQFPNYSSELNVNALLLGDSALYLCASSKGLAREQYFGPGTRLTVT.

This clone came up once. V usage is TRBV6-4 and J usage is TRBJ2-1; D may correspond to TRBD1 or TRBD2 (5 bases each). The CDR3 totals 16 residues. The germline V gene encodes CDR1 MRHNA and CDR2 SNTAGT. Trimming stripped 3 bases from V and 4 bases from J, with 16 bases between. Written as DNA, the CDR3 is TGTGCCAGCAGTGAGAAGGACGGGACGGCGTACAATGAGCAGTTCTTC. This sequence encodes CASSEKDGTAYNEQFF.

This clone was counted between two and nine times. The rearrangement links TRBV10-1 to TRBJ1-2; D not certain. CDR3 length: 13 amino acids. V shed 6 bases and J shed 2 bases, with 10 bases lying between them. Germline V gives CDR1 WNHNN, CDR2 SYGVQD (reference sequence). Written as DNA, the CDR3 is TGCGCCAGCAGCCCCGGGGAAAACTATGGCTACACCTTC. Amino acids: CASSPGENYGYTF.

V usage is TRBV28 and J usage is TRBJ2-3; 11 bases fit TRBD1. V lost 6 bases, J lost 3 bases, and 8 bases stayed unmatched. Germline-derived CDR1 and CDR2 are MDHEN and SYDVKM. The CDR3 is 16 residues long. CDR3 amino acids: CASSQGQGVVTDTQYF. In nucleotides, the CDR3 is TGTGCCAGCAGCCAGGGACAGGGGGTTGTGACAGATACGCAGTATTTT.

The chain employs TRBV5-4 and TRBJ2-7; TRBD2 matches 7 bases. CDR3 size: 15 residues. The germline CDR1 and CDR2 sequences are SGHNT and YYREEE (reference sequence). V lost 0 bases, J lost 2 bases, and 5 bases stayed unmatched. The CDR3 protein is CASSLGGGVTYEQYF. Here the CDR3 DNA reads TGTGCCAGCAGCTTGGGGGGAGGGGTAACCTACGAGCAGTACTTC.

This chain uses TRBV9 with TRBJ2-1, with unresolved D. Germline assignment: CDR1 SGDLS and CDR2 YYNGEE. Trimming removed 3 bases at V and 7 bases at J, with 5 bases between. This CDR3 is 11 amino acids long. CDR3 in DNA: TGTGCCAGCAGCGCTGAGAATGAGCAGTTCTTC. Amino acids: CASSAENEQFF.